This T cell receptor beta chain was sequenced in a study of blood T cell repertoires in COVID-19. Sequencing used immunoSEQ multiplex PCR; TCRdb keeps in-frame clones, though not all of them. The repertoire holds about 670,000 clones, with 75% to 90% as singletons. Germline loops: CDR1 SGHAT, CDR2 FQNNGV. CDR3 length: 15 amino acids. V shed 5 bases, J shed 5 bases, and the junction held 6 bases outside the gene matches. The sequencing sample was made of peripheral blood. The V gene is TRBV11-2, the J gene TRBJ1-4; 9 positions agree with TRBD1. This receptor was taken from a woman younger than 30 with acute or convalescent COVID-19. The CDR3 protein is CASSLGTGKNEKLFF. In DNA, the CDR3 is TGTGCCAGCAGCCTGGGGACAGGGAAGAATGAAAAACTGTTTTTT.